This T cell receptor (beta chain) emerged from a study of cytomegalovirus exposure and HLA in healthy donors. Trimming cost V 7 bases and J 2 bases, with 14 bases left between them. Per the germline V gene, CDR1 is MNHEY and CDR2 is SVGAGI. This CDR3 spans 14 amino acids. PCR primers comprised 60 Vbeta and 13 Jbeta primers. This table comes from immunoSEQ multiplex PCR, and its TCRdb copy is limited to in-frame clones, with some not included. Of about 140,000 clones listed, around four fifths are singletons. This chain joins TRBV6-5 and TRBJ1-2; D remains ambiguous. The clonotype was recovered from a woman aged 45-65 years in good health and CMV-seropositive. The sample consisted of PBMCs. This CDR3 reads CASTLEILNYGYTF. The DNA of the CDR3 is TGTGCCAGCACCCTCGAGATACTAAACTATGGCTACACCTTC.